This is a list of T cell receptor beta chains from one sample in a study of blood T cells in healthy people across ages. TCRdb called the 5' RACE reads again in MiXCR, with one record for every CDR3 protein. Of about 1,600,000 distinct CDR3 sequences listed, roughly 40% are singletons. The sample comprised blood. The receptors derive from a woman aged 18 to 35 in good health. Each CDR3 is given with its conserved first and last residue. Fields, in order: clone size, D gene, CDR3 length, J gene, V gene, CDR3 DNA, CDR3 protein. D genes are given only for firm matches. Only some rows state a clone size, as once, few, many or a class for expanded clones.

size: .; D: TRBD1; length: 16; J: TRBJ1-5; V: TRBV28; DNA: TGTGCCAGCAGTTTATACCCAGGGGGCGGCAATCAGCCCCAGCATTTT; CDR3: CASSLYPGGGNQPQHF
size: .; D: TRBD1; length: 13; J: TRBJ2-7; V: TRBV20-1; DNA: TGCAGTGCTACCGACAGGGGGGACTACGAGCAGTACTTC; CDR3: CSATDRGDYEQYF
size: once; D: TRBD2; length: 15; J: TRBJ2-7; V: TRBV6-1; DNA: TGTGCCAGCAGTGTCGTGGCGAGCGGGAGTTACGAGCAGTACTTC; CDR3: CASSVVASGSYEQYF
size: .; D: TRBD2; length: 17; J: TRBJ2-7; V: TRBV7-2; DNA: TGTGCCAGCAGCTTACCTTACCTAGCGGGAGGGTCCTACGAGCAGTACTTC; CDR3: CASSLPYLAGGSYEQYF
size: few; D: .; length: 15; J: TRBJ2-5; V: TRBV20-1; DNA: TGCAGTGCTAGAGCCCCGGACCGTATGGCGGAGACCCAGTACTTC; CDR3: CSARAPDRMAETQYF
size: .; D: .; length: 18; J: TRBJ2-2; V: TRBV9; DNA: TGTGCCAGCAGCGACCCCCCCAGCAGCGCGCGTTACACCGGGGAGCTGTTTTTT; CDR3: CASSDPPSSARYTGELFF
size: .; D: .; length: 18; J: TRBJ2-7; V: TRBV4-1; DNA: TGCGCCAGCAGCCAAGGTCGAGGTCCAGGGACGGGTTACGACGAGCAGTACTTC; CDR3: CASSQGRGPGTGYDEQYF
size: many; D: .; length: 13; J: TRBJ2-7; V: TRBV6-1; DNA: TGTGCCAGCAGTGAAGTTAGGGGCTACGAGCAGTACTTC; CDR3: CASSEVRGYEQYF
size: .; D: TRBD2; length: 16; J: TRBJ2-3; V: TRBV2; DNA: TGTGCCAGCCCTCCGGGACTAGCGGGAATCACAGATACGCAGTATTTT; CDR3: CASPPGLAGITDTQYF
size: .; D: .; length: 12; J: TRBJ2-7; V: TRBV29-1; DNA: TGCAGCGTTTCGTCTGGCTCGTACGAGCAGTACTTC; CDR3: CSVSSGSYEQYF
size: few; D: TRBD2; length: 15; J: TRBJ2-5; V: TRBV4-2; DNA: TGTGCCAGCAGTCCTAGCGGGCGAAACCAAGAGACCCAGTACTTC; CDR3: CASSPSGRNQETQYF
size: .; D: TRBD2; length: 16; J: TRBJ2-1; V: TRBV7-3; DNA: TGTGCCAGCAGCTTAACCCCTCCTAGCGGGGTGGCTGAGCAGTTCTTC; CDR3: CASSLTPPSGVAEQFF
size: .; D: .; length: 13; J: TRBJ2-4; V: TRBV7-8; DNA: TGTGCCAGCAGCCAGGGGGAGGGAAACATTCAGTACTTC; CDR3: CASSQGEGNIQYF
size: .; D: .; length: 14; J: TRBJ1-2; V: TRBV27; DNA: TGTGCCAGCAGCCCCGACAGCCTTATGGGGGGCTACACCTTC; CDR3: CASSPDSLMGGYTF
size: many; D: TRBD1; length: 11; J: TRBJ2-7; V: TRBV29-1; DNA: TGCAGCGGACTGACAGGGCTCGAGCAGTACTTC; CDR3: CSGLTGLEQYF
size: few; D: .; length: 15; J: TRBJ2-7; V: TRBV11-2; DNA: TGTGCCAGCAGCTTAGACCGGACATCCTCCTACGAGCAGTACTTC; CDR3: CASSLDRTSSYEQYF
size: .; D: .; length: 17; J: TRBJ1-1; V: TRBV6-5; DNA: TGTGCCAGCAGTTACACCTGGCCCTCAGCCATGAATACTGAAGCTTTCTTT; CDR3: CASSYTWPSAMNTEAFF
size: .; D: TRBD1; length: 14; J: TRBJ1-2; V: TRBV28; DNA: TGTGCCAGCAGTCCCCCGGACAGGGTCGATGGCTACACCTTC; CDR3: CASSPPDRVDGYTF
size: .; D: .; length: 15; J: TRBJ1-4; V: TRBV4-1; DNA: TGCGCCAGCAGCCAAGGGGGCGCAACTAATGAAAAACTGTTTTTT; CDR3: CASSQGGATNEKLFF
size: .; D: .; length: 14; J: TRBJ2-3; V: TRBV7-9; DNA: TGTGCCAGCAGCCCGCAACAGGGTTCAGATACGCAGTATTTT; CDR3: CASSPQQGSDTQYF
size: .; D: .; length: 12; J: TRBJ1-2; V: TRBV3-1; DNA: TGTGCCAGCAGCCAAGCAACAAGGGGCTACACCTTC; CDR3: CASSQATRGYTF
size: few; D: .; length: 14; J: TRBJ2-3; V: TRBV20-1; DNA: TGCAGTGCTACGGTAGCGGACTCACCGGATACGCAGTATTTT; CDR3: CSATVADSPDTQYF
size: few; D: .; length: 12; J: TRBJ1-4; V: TRBV20-1; DNA: TGCAGTGCGGCCAGGCTCAATGAAAAACTGTTTTTT; CDR3: CSAARLNEKLFF
size: few; D: TRBD2; length: 16; J: TRBJ2-5; V: TRBV24-1; DNA: TGTGCCACCAGTGATTTCCCGGGGGGTACCCAAGAGACCCAGTACTTC; CDR3: CATSDFPGGTQETQYF
size: .; D: .; length: 13; J: TRBJ2-5; V: TRBV20-1; DNA: TGCAGTGCTAGAATTCAGGGTGTAGAGACCCAGTACTTC; CDR3: CSARIQGVETQYF
size: .; D: .; length: 19; J: TRBJ1-2; V: TRBV20-1; DNA: TGCAGTGCTAGAGATGCTAGGTCAGGGAAGGCGGGGGACCCTAGGCCCTACACTTTC; CDR3: CSARDARSGKAGDPRPYTF
size: .; D: TRBD2; length: 20; J: TRBJ2-3; V: TRBV6-5; DNA: TGTGCCAGCAGTTACTCGAATGGCGGGGGGCCTAAGGCTAGCACAGATACGCAGTATTTT; CDR3: CASSYSNGGGPKASTDTQYF
size: .; D: TRBD2; length: 15; J: TRBJ2-7; V: TRBV20-1; DNA: TGCAGTGTCAAGCGGGAGTTCATGCCTTCCTACGAGCAGTACTTC; CDR3: CSVKREFMPSYEQYF
size: .; D: .; length: 14; J: TRBJ1-2; V: TRBV28; DNA: TGTGCCAGCAACTGGGGTGGGGGGAAGACCGGCTACACCTTC; CDR3: CASNWGGGKTGYTF
size: .; D: TRBD2; length: 16; J: TRBJ2-3; V: TRBV20-1; DNA: TGCAGTGCCCCAAAAGTTAGCGGGGGCTTCACAGATACGCAGTATTTT; CDR3: CSAPKVSGGFTDTQYF
size: .; D: TRBD1; length: 15; J: TRBJ1-4; V: TRBV4-1; DNA: TGCGCCAGCAGGCGGACAGGGGAAACTAATGAAAAACTGTTTTTT; CDR3: CASRRTGETNEKLFF
size: .; D: .; length: 14; J: TRBJ1-2; V: TRBV3-1; DNA: TGTGCCAGCAGCCCCGTGAGGGGCGCTTCCCGCTACACCTTC; CDR3: CASSPVRGASRYTF
size: .; D: .; length: 11; J: TRBJ2-1; V: TRBV10-3; DNA: TGTGCCATCGGCAGGCCCAATGAGCAGTTCTTC; CDR3: CAIGRPNEQFF
size: few; D: TRBD1; length: 16; J: TRBJ2-7; V: TRBV27; DNA: TGTGCCAGCAGTCCAACTCCGGGACAGGGGTTCTACGAGCAGTACTTC; CDR3: CASSPTPGQGFYEQYF
size: few; D: .; length: 16; J: TRBJ2-6; V: TRBV27; DNA: TGTGCCAGCAGCCCGCTGGGTACCTCTGGGGCCAACGTCCTGACTTTC; CDR3: CASSPLGTSGANVLTF
size: .; D: TRBD2; length: 13; J: TRBJ2-7; V: TRBV14; DNA: TGTGCCAGCAGCCAGGGAGTAGCGGGAGTGTGGTACTTC; CDR3: CASSQGVAGVWYF
size: once; D: .; length: 13; J: TRBJ2-5; V: TRBV12-3/TRBV12-4; DNA: TGTGCCAGCCAGGCATCGTACCAAAAGACCCAGTACTTC; CDR3: CASQASYQKTQYF
size: .; D: .; length: 15; J: TRBJ2-7; V: TRBV18; DNA: TGTGCCAGCTCGACGAAGGGAGCACCACCCTACGAGCAGTACTTC; CDR3: CASSTKGAPPYEQYF
size: .; D: .; length: 14; J: TRBJ1-1; V: TRBV19; DNA: TGTGCCAGTACCCGGGGGCAGGTACGCACTGAAGCTTTCTTT; CDR3: CASTRGQVRTEAFF
size: .; D: TRBD2; length: 13; J: TRBJ2-2; V: TRBV10-1; DNA: TGCGCCAGCGGGACTAGCGTCACCGGGGAGCTGTTTTTT; CDR3: CASGTSVTGELFF
size: .; D: .; length: 17; J: TRBJ1-1; V: TRBV7-2; DNA: TGTGCCAGCAGCTCGACGGTGACAGGATCAGGATGGACTGAAGCTTTCTTT; CDR3: CASSSTVTGSGWTEAFF
size: few; D: TRBD1; length: 17; J: TRBJ1-5; V: TRBV27; DNA: TGTGCCAGCCGGCCGATACTGGGGACAGGGGTAGGGCAGCCCCAGCATTTT; CDR3: CASRPILGTGVGQPQHF
size: .; D: .; length: 15; J: TRBJ2-1; V: TRBV7-9; DNA: TGTGCCAGCACCGATAACAGGGACCTGGGAGAGACCCAGTTCTTC; CDR3: CASTDNRDLGETQFF
size: .; D: TRBD1; length: 14; J: TRBJ1-6; V: TRBV3-1; DNA: TGTGCCAACAGCCAGGGACAGGGTAATTCACCCCTCCACTTT; CDR3: CANSQGQGNSPLHF
size: .; D: TRBD2; length: 16; J: TRBJ2-1; V: TRBV6-4; DNA: TGTGCCAGCAGTCGACTAGCGGGGGCCGAAAACAATGAGCAGTTCTTC; CDR3: CASSRLAGAENNEQFF
size: .; D: TRBD2; length: 17; J: TRBJ2-5; V: TRBV4-1; DNA: TGCGCCAGCAGCCAAGAGGGCGGGGGGGCGTGGAAAGAGACCCAGTACTTC; CDR3: CASSQEGGGAWKETQYF
size: few; D: TRBD1; length: 15; J: TRBJ2-7; V: TRBV27; DNA: TGTGCCAGCAGTTTATCGGGACAGGGTGTTTACGAGCAGTACTTC; CDR3: CASSLSGQGVYEQYF
size: .; D: .; length: 13; J: TRBJ1-1; V: TRBV7-2; DNA: TGTGCCAGCAGCTTACTGGCCCAGACTGAAGCTTTCTTT; CDR3: CASSLLAQTEAFF
size: .; D: TRBD1; length: 15; J: TRBJ2-5; V: TRBV7-3; DNA: TGTGCCAGCAGCTGGACAGGGGCGGTCCAAGAGACCCAGTACTTC; CDR3: CASSWTGAVQETQYF
size: .; D: TRBD2; length: 17; J: TRBJ2-3; V: TRBV14; DNA: TGTGCCAGCAGCCAAGGGTGGCTAGCGGACACTACAGATACGCAGTATTTT; CDR3: CASSQGWLADTTDTQYF
size: .; D: .; length: 14; J: TRBJ2-1; V: TRBV20-1; DNA: TGCAGTGCTCACGACCCCAGCTCCTACAATGAGCAGTTCTTC; CDR3: CSAHDPSSYNEQFF
size: .; D: TRBD2; length: 13; J: TRBJ2-5; V: TRBV20-1; DNA: TGCAGCTCATTAGCGGGAGGTGTAGAGACCCAGTACTTC; CDR3: CSSLAGGVETQYF
size: .; D: .; length: 15; J: TRBJ1-1; V: TRBV7-2; DNA: TGTGCCAGCAGCTTAGCTGGGCGGATGAACACTGAAGCTTTCTTT; CDR3: CASSLAGRMNTEAFF
size: .; D: TRBD1; length: 15; J: TRBJ1-2; V: TRBV20-1; DNA: TGCAGTGCCGAGGACAGGGGGCTATTGGACTATGGCTACACCTTC; CDR3: CSAEDRGLLDYGYTF
size: few; D: .; length: 14; J: TRBJ2-3; V: TRBV10-3; DNA: TGTGCCACCTCCGGCGACGCTAGCACAGATACGCAGTATTTT; CDR3: CATSGDASTDTQYF
size: few; D: .; length: 15; J: TRBJ2-3; V: TRBV21-1; DNA: TGTGCCAGCAGCAAAGGGGGGCGAGAGACAGATACGCAGTATTTT; CDR3: CASSKGGRETDTQYF